This is a list of T cell receptor beta chains from one sample in a study of T cell repertoires in cytomegalovirus infection. Their antigens are not known. TCRdb independently ran MiXCR on the reads; one entry per CDR3 protein. The sample lists about half a million distinct CDR3 sequences; roughly a third were seen once. The specimen was cultured PBMCs, collected from culture after CMV antigen stimulation. The origin of the receptors is a human donor in good health (CMV status not recorded). Some clones in this sample may be carry-over from other donors' samples. The CDR3 runs from the conserved cysteine through the conserved F or W. The D gene is left open where the match is weak. Not all rows give a size; the values are once, few, many and, for expanded clones, a class.

d_call j_call clone_size v_call cdr3_nt cdr3_aa
NA TRBJ1-1 NA TRBV6-2/TRBV6-3 TGTGCCAGCAGTTATAGTCGACTAACTTACACTGAAGCTTTCTTT CASSYSRLTYTEAFF
NA TRBJ2-5 few TRBV28 TGTGCCAGCAGGGTCTTGGACCCGGGAGAGACCCAGTACTTC CASRVLDPGETQYF
TRBD2 TRBJ2-4 many TRBV7-2 TGTGCCAGCAGCTTGGGGCGCGGGAGCAGTCCAGGTAGAAACATTCAGTACTTC CASSLGRGSSPGRNIQYF
TRBD1 TRBJ1-5 NA TRBV7-8 TGTGCCAGCAGCTTAGTCGGGACAGAGGGAGCACATCAGCCCCAGCATTTT CASSLVGTEGAHQPQHF
TRBD1 TRBJ1-1 few TRBV12-3/TRBV12-4 TGTGCCAGCAGTTTATGGCAGGGGGCTGGGTGGGACACTGAAGCTTTCTTT CASSLWQGAGWDTEAFF
NA TRBJ2-1 NA TRBV4-2 TGTGCCAGCAGCCCGATTGGACGGGGGATTAGAAATGAGCAGTTCTTC CASSPIGRGIRNEQFF
TRBD1 TRBJ2-1 NA TRBV29-1 TGCAGCGTCGAGGGGACAGCCCGAGGAATGTCCTACAATGAGCAGTTCTTC CSVEGTARGMSYNEQFF
NA TRBJ2-5 few TRBV20-1 TGCAGTGCTAGACAGGGATGGACCCAGTACTTC CSARQGWTQYF
NA TRBJ1-5 NA TRBV5-1 TGCGCCAGCAGCGTCCACCCAGGGAAAGAACAGCCCCAGCATTTT CASSVHPGKEQPQHF
NA TRBJ2-1 few TRBV7-9 TGTGCCAGCAGCTTAGCGAGGGAATGGGGCAATGAGCAGTTCTTC CASSLAREWGNEQFF
TRBD1 TRBJ1-2 many TRBV27 TGTGCCAGCAGTTTATCGTTGGCAGGGGGGGTGGATGGCTACACCTTC CASSLSLAGGVDGYTF
NA TRBJ2-2 few TRBV10-2 TGCGCCAGCAGTGAGTTGGGAACCGGGGAGCTGTTTTTT CASSELGTGELFF
NA TRBJ1-3 few TRBV7-9 TGTGCCAGCAGCCCCAGGGACAAAGATGACACCATATATTTT CASSPRDKDDTIYF
NA TRBJ1-6 few TRBV7-2 TGTGCCAGCAGCTTAGGCACAACAGGGTACGGCGCCTATAATTCACCCCTCCACTTT CASSLGTTGYGAYNSPLHF
NA TRBJ2-1 few TRBV4-1 TGCGCCAGCAGCCAAGATGACGAGGGAGGCCAAAACAATGAGCAGTTCTTC CASSQDDEGGQNNEQFF
TRBD1 TRBJ1-1 NA TRBV10-3 TGTGCCATCCAGGGACAGGGGAACACTGAAGCTTTCTTT CAIQGQGNTEAFF
NA TRBJ2-7 NA TRBV12-3/TRBV12-4 TGTGCCAGCAGCGTAGCAGCCGGCTACGAGCAGTACTTC CASSVAAGYEQYF
NA TRBJ1-1 NA TRBV6-2/TRBV6-3 TGTGCCAGCAGCCACGGACAGCGAACTGAAGCTTTCTTT CASSHGQRTEAFF
NA TRBJ1-6 few TRBV9 TGTGCCAGCAGCCCTAGACATAATAATTCACCCCTCCACTTT CASSPRHNNSPLHF
TRBD2 TRBJ2-1 NA TRBV20-1 TGCAGTGCTCGGACTTTAGCGGGAGGCACACCTAATGAGCAGTTCTTC CSARTLAGGTPNEQFF
NA TRBJ2-3 many TRBV7-2 TGTGCCAGCAGCCATGTGGGCGGGACGGCGGCAGATACGCAGTATTTT CASSHVGGTAADTQYF
TRBD1 TRBJ1-2 NA TRBV19 TGTGCCAGTAGCCCCGAGAGGACAGGGCTCGTCTATGGCTACACCTTC CASSPERTGLVYGYTF
NA TRBJ1-1 NA TRBV18 TGTGCCAGCTCACCAAGGGGCCTAGGGGGTACGAACACTGAAGCTTTCTTT CASSPRGLGGTNTEAFF
NA TRBJ1-2 NA TRBV24-1 TGTGCCACCAGTGATGGGGACCGGGAGAGGGAAGGCTACACCTTC CATSDGDREREGYTF
NA TRBJ1-5 NA TRBV4-3 TGCGCCAGCAGCCAAGGGGCTAGGGGCAATCAGCCCCAGCATTTT CASSQGARGNQPQHF
NA TRBJ1-2 NA TRBV20-1 TGCAGTGCTAGTGACTATGGGGCATTTCGAGGCTACACCTTC CSASDYGAFRGYTF
TRBD2 TRBJ2-1 few TRBV12-3/TRBV12-4 TGTGCCAGCAGTTTAGGGCGACTAGCGGGAGGGTTGTCCTACAATGAGCAGTTCTTC CASSLGRLAGGLSYNEQFF
NA TRBJ2-2 NA TRBV5-8 TGTGCCAGCAGCTTGCGGCGGCGGAACACCGGGGAGCTGTTTTTT CASSLRRRNTGELFF
NA TRBJ1-1 NA TRBV19 TGTGCCAGTAGCGGAGGCTACACTGAAGCTTTCTTT CASSGGYTEAFF
TRBD2 TRBJ2-5 NA TRBV5-1 TGCGCCAGCAGCTCCCTAGCGGGGCAGCAAGAGACCCAGTACTTC CASSSLAGQQETQYF
NA TRBJ1-1 few TRBV30 TGTGCCTGGGGGATAACAGGAACTGAAGCTTTCTTT CAWGITGTEAFF
NA TRBJ1-2 NA TRBV6-5 TGTGCCAGCAGTTACAACTTCCTTTCTAACTATGGCTACACCTTC CASSYNFLSNYGYTF
TRBD2 TRBJ2-5 NA TRBV5-1 TGCGCCAGCAGCCGAGTAGCGGGAGAAGAGACCCAGTACTTC CASSRVAGEETQYF
TRBD2 TRBJ2-3 few TRBV7-8 TGTGCCAGCAGCTTAGCGGGTCGGGGGGGCTCAGATACGCAGTATTTT CASSLAGRGGSDTQYF
NA TRBJ2-5 many TRBV7-2 TGTGCCAGCAAGCTTGCAAGTCAAGAGACCCAGTACTTC CASKLASQETQYF
NA TRBJ2-5 NA TRBV27 TGTGCCAGCAGTTTCGAAAGGGGTAGCGGCTACCAAGAGACCCAGTACTTC CASSFERGSGYQETQYF
NA TRBJ2-5 many TRBV7-9 TGTGCCAGCAGCCTGGGACGGGCCGGGGGAGAGACCCAGTACTTC CASSLGRAGGETQYF
TRBD1 TRBJ2-4 few TRBV7-6 TGTGCCAGCAGCTCCGGGACAGTAGCCAAAAACATTCAGTACTTC CASSSGTVAKNIQYF
TRBD2 TRBJ2-1 few TRBV6-6 TGTGCCAGCAGTCAGATGATCGGGACTAGCGGGATGCGGTCCTACAATGAGCAGTTCTTC CASSQMIGTSGMRSYNEQFF